This entry lists 21 T cell receptor beta chains sequenced from one sample in a study of blood T cell repertoires in COVID-19. Method: immunoSEQ multiplex PCR; TCRdb's copy keeps in-frame clones and lacks some. The sample includes hundreds of thousands of clones, about 80% of them seen just once. Sequencing input: peripheral blood. The receptor set was obtained from a woman of 80 years or more with acute or convalescent COVID-19.

The chain links TRBV27 to TRBJ2-7; weak D call: TRBD2 (6 bases). The CDR3 sequence is 16 residues long. Germline V gives CDR1 MNHEY, CDR2 SMNVEV (reference sequence). The V end lost 8 bases, the J end lost 0 bases, and 20 bases lay between the germline ends. CDR3 protein: CASGTILAGASYEQYF. The CDR3 DNA reads as TGTGCCAGCGGAACAATACTAGCCGGGGCCTCCTACGAGCAGTACTTC.

This chain uses TRBV3-1 (or the pseudogene TRBV3-2) with TRBJ2-7, with 10 bases lining up with TRBD2. This CDR3 is built from 16 residues. CDR1 and CDR2 (germline): LGHDT, YNNKEL (reference sequence). V lost 4 bases to trimming and J lost 1 base; unmatched junction nucleotides: 7. The CDR3 region is CASSRVSSGSSYEQYF. Here the CDR3 DNA reads TGTGCCAGCAGCCGCGTATCTAGCGGGAGTTCCTACGAGCAGTACTTC.

This clone was counted only a few times. This CDR3 is also generated by other DNA sequences in the sample. The chain recombines TRBV18 with TRBJ1-1; TRBD1 might be the D (5 bases). Looked up from germline, CDR1 is KGHSH and CDR2 is LQKENI. This CDR3 is 15 amino acids long. Trimming removed 0 bases from V and 1 base from J, with 9 bases in between. CDR3 sequence (DNA): TGTGCCAGCTCACCACCGGGGCAGGGGAACACTGAAGCTTTCTTT. It translates to CASSPPGQGNTEAFF.

J is TRBJ2-1 and V is TRBV7-2, with 7 bases fitting TRBD1. The junction had 7 bases not matched to a gene; V was cut back by 3 bases and J by 2 bases. This CDR3 comprises 16 residues. In germline, CDR1 is SGHTA, CDR2 FQGNSA. CDR3 in amino acids: CASSLSGQPAYNEQFF. In DNA form, the CDR3 reads TGTGCCAGCAGCTTGTCGGGACAGCCGGCCTACAATGAGCAGTTCTTC.

The chain joins TRBV7-9 to TRBJ2-2, with 10 bases fitting TRBD2. The CDR3 has 16 amino acids. The V and J ends lost 8 bases and 4 bases, in that order; junction bases with no gene match: 10. Germline CDR1 SEHNR, CDR2 FQNEAQ (reference sequence). The CDR3 sequence: CASGVRLAGITGELFF. The CDR3 DNA reads as TGTGCCAGCGGCGTTAGACTAGCGGGCATCACCGGGGAGCTGTTTTTT.

This sequence joins TRBV6-6 and TRBJ2-7, with a tentative D call TRBD2 (5 bases). Trimming removed 0 bases at V and 4 bases at J, with 10 bases between. Germline V gene data show CDR1 as MNHNY and CDR2 as SVGAGI (reference sequence). This CDR3 has 14 residues. The CDR3 protein is CASSYSEGVYEQYF. CDR3 nucleotides: TGTGCCAGCAGTTACTCAGAGGGTGTGTACGAGCAGTACTTC.

This clone was seen a few times. This chain joins TRBV19 and TRBJ2-7, with unresolved D. Trimming stripped 7 bases from V and 0 bases from J, with 13 bases between. The CDR3 extends over 14 amino acids. Germline V gene data show CDR1 as LNHDA and CDR2 as SQIVND (reference sequence). CDR3 protein: CASTPTRNSYEQYF. CDR3 nucleotides: TGTGCCAGTACCCCGACACGAAACTCCTACGAGCAGTACTTC.

The chain couples TRBV4-2 to TRBJ1-5; maybe TRBD1 (6 bases). The CDR3 contains 14 residues. Germline loops: CDR1 LGHNA, CDR2 YNFKEQ. The V end lost 5 bases, the J end lost 5 bases, and 13 bases lay between the germline ends. For the CDR3, the DNA is TGTGCCAGCAGCACCGACTCAGGGGATCAGCCCCAGCATTTT. Translated: CASSTDSGDQPQHF.

This clone showed up just a few times. The J gene is TRBJ2-1, the V gene TRBV27; 9 bases are a match to TRBD1. V dropped 5 bases and J dropped 3; count of bases not matched to a gene: 5. This CDR3 is 15 amino acids long. CDR1 and CDR2 from the germline V gene are MNHEY and SMNVEV (reference sequence). This CDR3 reads CASSVDRGVYNEQFF. Written as DNA, the CDR3 is TGTGCCAGCAGTGTTGACAGGGGGGTCTACAATGAGCAGTTCTTC.

The table lists this clone with a few counts. The chain recombines TRBV5-1 with TRBJ2-1; no clear D. Trimming removed 1 base from V and 2 bases from J, with 13 bases in between. This CDR3 region has 16 residues. Per the germline V gene, CDR1 is SGHRS and CDR2 is YFSETQ. CDR3 in amino acids: CASSLSNDIPYNEQFF. The CDR3 coding sequence is TGCGCCAGCAGCTTGTCTAACGACATCCCCTACAATGAGCAGTTCTTC.

The rearrangement links TRBV5-4 to TRBJ2-3; weak D call: TRBD1 (5 bases). V was pared by 4 bases and J by 2 bases, with 23 bases between. Germline CDR1 and CDR2: SGHNT and YYREEE (reference sequence). The CDR3 consists of 18 residues. This CDR3 reads CASSAKTREGSFTDTQYF. Here the CDR3 DNA reads TGTGCCAGCAGCGCTAAGACCAGGGAAGGTAGTTTCACAGATACGCAGTATTTT.

J is TRBJ1-4 and V is TRBV5-6; D unclear. In germline, CDR1 is SGHDT, CDR2 YYEEEE. CDR3 length: 12 amino acids. V was clipped by 1 base and J by 8 bases, with 6 bases between them. The CDR3 loop is CASSLRREKLFF. Here the CDR3 DNA reads TGTGCCAGCAGCTTGCGCAGGGAAAAACTGTTTTTT. Together with reference TRBV5-6 and TRBJ1-4, the CDR3 gives the full variable domain: DAGVTQSPTHLIKTRGQQVTLRCSPKSGHDTVSWYQQALGQGPQFIFQYYEEEERQRGNFPDRFSGHQFPNYSSELNVNALLLGDSALYLCASSLRREKLFFGSGTQLSVL.

The chain has TRBV30 and TRBJ2-7; tentative D call: TRBD2 (5 bases). Germline V gives CDR1 GTSNPN, CDR2 SVGIG (reference sequence). Trimming removed 0 bases from V and 3 bases from J, with 15 bases in between. The CDR3 totals 15 residues. The CDR3 region is CAWSVPDYPIYEQYF. The CDR3 DNA reads as TGTGCCTGGAGTGTACCCGACTACCCGATCTACGAGCAGTACTTC.

V and J are TRBV5-1 and TRBJ2-2; D uncertain. CDR1 is SGHRS and CDR2 is YFSETQ in the germline V gene. The CDR3 length is 13 residues. V was trimmed by 1 base and J by 7 bases, leaving 8 bases between them. For the CDR3, the DNA is TGCGCCAGCAGCTTGACGGTTGGCGGGGAGCTGTTTTTT. The encoded protein is CASSLTVGGELFF.

The gene calls are TRBV7-9 and TRBJ2-3; perhaps TRBD1 as D (5 bases). Trimming removed 1 base at V and 4 bases at J, with 9 bases between. The CDR3 has 14 residues. Germline V lookup: CDR1 SEHNR, CDR2 FQNEAQ (reference sequence). The CDR3 region has the DNA TGTGCCAGCAGCTTAGGGCAGGGCCCAGATACGCAGTATTTT. Protein sequence: CASSLGQGPDTQYF.

The chain joins TRBV29-1 to TRBJ2-1, with 8 bases fitting TRBD2. This CDR3 spans 14 amino acids. V lost 3 bases and J lost 4; bases outside the gene matches: 5. Germline V lookup: CDR1 SQVTM, CDR2 ANQGSEA. The CDR3 region is CSVDRSGGYNEQFF. CDR3 coding DNA: TGCAGCGTTGACCGCTCGGGAGGGTACAATGAGCAGTTCTTC.

This chain joins TRBV2 and TRBJ1-6; 7 bases fit TRBD1. Germline CDR1 reads SNHLY; CDR2 reads FYNNEI. The CDR3 length is 15 residues. V was clipped by 5 bases and J by 9 bases; unmatched bases: 10. This CDR3 is CASSSGQVGISPLHF. CDR3 nucleotides: TGTGCCAGCAGTTCCGGACAGGTGGGGATTTCACCCCTCCACTTT.

The chain combines TRBV4-1 with TRBJ1-6, with TRBD1 matching 9 bases. Germline CDR1 reads MGHRA; CDR2 reads YSYEKL. CDR3 length: 15 residues. V lost 4 bases, J lost 7 bases, and 5 bases stayed unmatched. CDR3 amino acids: CASSLPGQGNSPLHF. DNA for the CDR3: TGCGCCAGCAGCCTCCCGGGACAGGGAAATTCACCCCTCCACTTT.

J is TRBJ2-3 and V is TRBV7-2; tentatively, D is TRBD2 (5 bases). This CDR3 comprises 14 residues. Germline V CDR1 and CDR2: SGHTA, FQGNSA. V lost 8 bases and J lost 4, with 16 bases in between. The CDR3 coding sequence is TGTGCCAGCGCCCCGGGGATACATCCAGATACGCAGTATTTT. Amino acid sequence: CASAPGIHPDTQYF.

The DNA of the CDR3 is TGTGCCAGCAGGACCGTGCGGGGGGCTCAAGAGACCCAGTACTTC. This translates into CASRTVRGAQETQYF. The rearrangement links TRBV11-2 to TRBJ2-5, with TRBD2 matching 8 bases. This CDR3 is built from 15 residues. Germline CDR1 and CDR2: SGHAT and FQNNGV. Losses at the gene ends were 6 bases for V and 2 bases for J; bases not matched to a gene: 8.

The table lists this clone with a count of one. This sequence joins TRBV15 and TRBJ2-7; 10 bases fit TRBD2. Unmatched junction bases numbered 7, after V lost 5 bases and J lost 3 bases. The CDR3 length is 15 residues. CDR1 is LNHNV and CDR2 is YYDKDF in the germline V gene (reference sequence). As DNA, the CDR3 is TGTGCCACCAGCCTTAAGCGGGAGGGCCGCTACGAGCAGTACTTC. Amino acid sequence: CATSLKREGRYEQYF. Full variable domain (missing parts from reference TRBV15 and TRBJ2-7): DAMVIQNPRYQVTQFGKPVTLSCSQTLNHNVMYWYQQKSSQAPKLLFHYYDKDFNNEADTPDNFQSRRPNTSFCFLDIRSPGLGDTAMYLCATSLKREGRYEQYFGPGTRLTVT.